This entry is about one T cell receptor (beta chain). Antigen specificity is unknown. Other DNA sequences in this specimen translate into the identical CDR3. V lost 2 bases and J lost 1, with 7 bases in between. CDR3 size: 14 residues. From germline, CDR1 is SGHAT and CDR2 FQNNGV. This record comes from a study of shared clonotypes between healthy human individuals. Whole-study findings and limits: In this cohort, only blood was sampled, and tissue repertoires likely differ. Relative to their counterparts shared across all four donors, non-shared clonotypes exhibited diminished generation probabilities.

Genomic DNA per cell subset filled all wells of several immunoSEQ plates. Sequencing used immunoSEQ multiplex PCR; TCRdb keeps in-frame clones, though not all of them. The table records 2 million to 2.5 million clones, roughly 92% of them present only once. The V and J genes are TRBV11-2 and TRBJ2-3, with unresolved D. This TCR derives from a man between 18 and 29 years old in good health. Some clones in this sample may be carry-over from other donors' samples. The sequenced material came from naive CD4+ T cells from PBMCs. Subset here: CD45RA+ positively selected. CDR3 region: CASSLNQGTDTQYF. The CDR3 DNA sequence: TGTGCCAGCAGCTTAAATCAGGGCACAGATACGCAGTATTTT.